This TCR beta chain originates from a study of cytomegalovirus exposure and HLA in healthy donors. Background on the study: Across under 450 genotyped donors, about 81% landed in the Caucasian-associated ancestry cluster.

Use of 60 Vbeta and 13 Jbeta primers characterized the PCR. The table came from immunoSEQ multiplex PCR; TCRdb's copy has only in-frame clones and leaves some out. Here the sample spans about 31,000 clones, about 70% being singletons. Findings and caveats of the study: A likely sequencing artifact accounted for one observed cluster of highly shared sequence variants.

Notes on this clone: Its antigen remains unidentified.

The V gene end was trimmed by 3 bases and the J gene end by 5 bases; junction bases not matched to a gene: 13. CDR1 and CDR2 (germline): SGDLS, YYNGEE. The CDR3 is 17 amino acids. The sequenced material came from PBMCs. The receptor was derived from a man aged 40-49 years in good health and CMV-seropositive. This chain links TRBV9 with TRBJ2-5; 10 positions agree with TRBD2. The CDR3 DNA reads as TGTGCCAGCAGCGGCGGGGGAAGCGGGGGGGCGTGGGAGACCCAGTACTTC. Its protein is CASSGGGSGGAWETQYF.